The 23 T cell receptor beta chains below come from one sample, sequenced in a study of blood T cell repertoires in COVID-19. Method: immunoSEQ multiplex PCR; TCRdb's copy keeps in-frame clones and lacks some. The sample has roughly 250,000 clones; about 89% are singletons. Material: PBMCs or T cells enriched from blood (not recorded which). Receptor source: a young woman who had recovered from COVID-19.

The rearrangement uses TRBV28 and TRBJ1-2, with D unclear. V gave up 6 bases and J gave up 6 bases, with 20 bases separating them. The CDR3 has 15 residues. Per the germline V gene, CDR1 is MDHEN and CDR2 is SYDVKM. The CDR3 is CASSPNLAPWHGYTF. In DNA, the CDR3 is TGTGCCAGCAGCCCCAACCTAGCCCCTTGGCATGGCTACACCTTC.

This clone was recorded a few times. CDR3 sequence: CASSLAFRSRETQYF. The CDR3 region has the DNA TGTGCCAGCAGCTTAGCTTTTCGGTCGCGAGAGACCCAGTACTTC. This chain connects TRBV7-9 to TRBJ2-5; D unclear. V shed 0 bases and J shed 4 bases, with 12 bases lying between them. Germline CDR1 reads SEHNR; CDR2 reads FQNEAQ (reference sequence). CDR3 length equals 15 residues.

This sequence joins TRBV4-1 and TRBJ1-6; D is possibly TRBD1 (6 bases). The CDR3 has 15 amino acids. Germline V gene lookup returns CDR1 MGHRA and CDR2 YSYEKL. The ends were cut back, 5 bases at V and 7 bases at J, with 15 bases in the middle. CDR3 DNA sequence: TGCGCCAGCAGCAGTTGGACAGAAAAAAATTCACCCCTCCACTTT. Its protein product is CASSSWTEKNSPLHF.

The chain links TRBV28 to TRBJ2-2; TRBD2 might be the D (5 bases). The CDR3 runs 16 residues. Germline V gene data show CDR1 as MDHEN and CDR2 as SYDVKM. The germline V and J ends were trimmed by 5 bases and 8 bases, with 21 bases remaining between them. CDR3 sequence: CASSPNSAMVGGELFF. The CDR3 region has the DNA TGTGCCAGCAGTCCCAATAGCGCGATGGTGGGGGGGGAGCTGTTTTTT.

The rearrangement links TRBV10-1 to TRBJ1-1; TRBD1 matches at 7 bases. V shed 6 bases and J 10 bases; nucleotides not matched to a gene: 8. Germline lookup yields CDR1 WNHNN and CDR2 SYGVQD (reference sequence). The CDR3 has 12 amino acids. DNA for the CDR3: TGCGCCAGCAGCCCAGGGGGGCGAGGAGCTTTCTTT. This translates into CASSPGGRGAFF.

This clone appeared a single time. The chain uses TRBV19 and TRBJ1-3; TRBD1 might be the D (6 bases). This CDR3 is built from 14 residues. CDR1 is LNHDA, CDR2 SQIVND, per germline (reference sequence). V lost 7 bases and J 0 bases, leaving 10 bases between the germline ends. The CDR3 nucleotides are TGTGCCAGTATTGGGGGCGGCTCTGGAAACACCATATATTTT. Translating it yields CASIGGGSGNTIYF.

This clone was observed once. The V and J genes are TRBV7-9 and TRBJ1-2, with D unclear. Deletions cut 2 bases from V and 3 bases from J, with 13 bases between. The germline V gene has CDR1 SEHNR and CDR2 FQNEAQ (reference sequence). The CDR3 contains 15 residues. For the CDR3, the DNA is TGTGCCAGCAGCTTATCAACATCCCCGCACTATGGCTACACCTTC. It is translated as CASSLSTSPHYGYTF.

The chain employs TRBV21-1 and TRBJ2-4; the table's D call, TRBD1, was not checked against the DNA. TRBV21-1 corresponds to a pseudogene. The CDR3 is made up of 15 amino acids. CDR3 coding DNA: TGTGCCAGCAGCAGCAGGACAGGAACTAAAAACATTCAGTACTTC. Translated: CASSSRTGTKNIQYF.

The chain recombines TRBV5-1 with TRBJ2-1, with 13 bases fitting TRBD2. V was clipped by 1 base and J by 6 bases; unmatched bases: 7. Germline V gives CDR1 SGHRS, CDR2 YFSETQ. The CDR3 is made up of 17 amino acids. CDR3 DNA sequence: TGCGCCAGCAGCTTGACTAGCGGGGGGGCCAGCGGCAATGAGCAGTTCTTC. Translating it yields CASSLTSGGASGNEQFF. The full variable domain, completed using reference TRBV5-1 and TRBJ2-1, is KAGVTQTPRYLIKTRGQQVTLSCSPISGHRSVSWYQQTPGQGLQFLFEYFSETQRNKGNFPGRFSGRQFSNSRSEMNVSTLELGDSALYLCASSLTSGGASGNEQFFGPGTRLTVL.

The count of this clone is one. This sequence joins TRBV24-1 and TRBJ2-6; 7 bases match TRBD1. Germline V gene lookup returns CDR1 KGHDR and CDR2 SFDVKD. Germline trimming cut 4 bases from V and 3 bases from J; bases unmatched to any gene: 8. CDR3 size: 17 residues. The CDR3 nucleotides read TGTGCCACCAGTGAATTTGACAGGGCTAGTGGGGCCAACGTCCTGACTTTC. Protein product: CATSEFDRASGANVLTF.

The V gene is TRBV6-5, the J gene TRBJ1-2; 8 bases map to TRBD1. J gave up 3 bases and V 6 bases, and 6 bases lay outside the gene matches. The CDR3 contains 14 residues. Germline CDR1 reads MNHEY; CDR2 reads SVGAGI. The CDR3 here is CASSSTGDHYGYTF. DNA for the CDR3: TGTGCCAGCAGCTCGACAGGGGACCACTATGGCTACACCTTC.

This clone was detected only once. The chain has TRBV4-2 and TRBJ2-7; 11 bases match TRBD2. The CDR3 is 15 amino acids. V dropped 2 bases and J dropped 5; count of bases not matched to a gene: 5. CDR1 is LGHNA, CDR2 YNFKEQ, per germline. In nucleotides, the CDR3 is TGTGCCAGCAGCCAAATAGCGGGGGGGCTTGACGAGCAGTACTTC. Protein sequence: CASSQIAGGLDEQYF.

The chain uses TRBV19 and TRBJ1-3; 8 bases are a match to TRBD1. This CDR3 is 18 amino acids long. V shed 5 bases and J 4 bases; nucleotides not matched to a gene: 16. Germline V CDR1 and CDR2: LNHDA, SQIVND (reference sequence). The CDR3 nucleotides are TGTGCCAGTAGTTCGGGCTTTCGGCTGGGACAGGACGGAAACACCATATATTTT. This gives the protein CASSSGFRLGQDGNTIYF. The complete variable domain, with remaining parts taken from reference TRBV19 and TRBJ1-3, reads DGGITQSPKYLFRKEGQNVTLSCEQNLNHDAMYWYRQDPGQGLRLIYYSQIVNDFQKGDIAEGYSVSREKKESFPLTVTSAQKNPTAFYLCASSSGFRLGQDGNTIYFGEGSWLTVV.

J is TRBJ2-7 and V is TRBV7-2; TRBD1 aligns across 11 bases. The CDR3 is 14 residues long. Unmatched junction bases numbered 5, after V lost 4 bases and J lost 6 bases. The germline CDR1 and CDR2 sequences are SGHTA and FQGNSA. This CDR3 is CASSSEGTGGEQYF. The CDR3 DNA follows: TGTGCCAGCAGCTCCGAGGGGACAGGGGGCGAGCAGTACTTC.

The chain carries TRBV5-1 and TRBJ2-3, with 9 bases lining up with TRBD1. The length of the CDR3 is 16 residues. V trimming: 5 bases; J trimming: 3 bases; junction bases outside the gene matches: 10. CDR1 and CDR2 (germline): SGHRS, YFSETQ. The CDR3 sequence is CASSRTGAPGTDTQYF. CDR3 nucleotide sequence: TGCGCCAGCAGTCGGACAGGGGCCCCCGGTACAGATACGCAGTATTTT.

The chain couples TRBV5-1 to TRBJ1-5; TRBD1 aligns across 7 bases. With V trimmed by 3 bases and J by 0 bases, 6 bases remained unmatched. The CDR3 extends over 16 amino acids. Germline V CDR1 and CDR2: SGHRS, YFSETQ. The chain's CDR3 is CASSSGGTDSNQPQHF. CDR3 sequence (DNA): TGCGCCAGCAGCTCTGGGGGGACAGATAGCAATCAGCCCCAGCATTTT.

The CDR3 sequence is CASGFGGDDSPLHF. The CDR3 DNA reads TGTGCCAGCGGCTTCGGAGGGGACGATTCACCCCTCCACTTT. V is TRBV6-5 and J is TRBJ1-6, with a weak D call TRBD1 (5 bases). V was clipped by 8 bases and J by 8 bases, with 16 bases between them. The CDR3 extends over 14 amino acids. Per the germline V gene, CDR1 is MNHEY and CDR2 is SVGAGI.

The CDR3 nucleotides are TGTGCCAGCGCGCACAGGGGTGGCTCTGGCTACACCTTC. Its protein is CASAHRGGSGYTF. This chain uses TRBV16 with TRBJ1-2; TRBD1 matches at 7 bases. Germline V gene sequence: CDR1 KGHSY, CDR2 FQNENV. Trimming took 8 bases from V and 7 from J; bases not matched to a gene: 10. The CDR3 contains 13 residues.

The chain links TRBV28 to TRBJ1-6; TRBD1 aligns across 10 bases. The CDR3 is made up of 14 amino acids. With V trimmed by 6 bases and J by 10 bases, 6 bases remained unmatched. Germline CDR1 reads MDHEN; CDR2 reads SYDVKM. The CDR3 reads CASRTGGAGSPLHF. The CDR3 DNA reads as TGTGCCAGCAGGACAGGGGGCGCTGGATCACCCCTCCACTTT.

In nucleotides, the CDR3 is TGTGCCAGCAGCGCTAGCGGGGGGGCAGTAGATGAGCAGTTCTTC. This sequence encodes CASSASGGAVDEQFF. V usage is TRBV9 and J usage is TRBJ2-1; 12 nucleotides line up with TRBD2. This CDR3 contains 15 residues. Germline CDR1 reads SGDLS; CDR2 reads YYNGEE. V dropped 3 bases and J dropped 8; count of bases not matched to a gene: 6.

V is TRBV9 and J is TRBJ2-2; 10 positions agree with TRBD1. This CDR3 is 17 amino acids long. Germline V gives CDR1 SGDLS, CDR2 YYNGEE. After removal of 4 bases from V and 3 bases from J, the junction contained 9 bases not matched to a gene. The CDR3 DNA follows: TGTGCCAGCAGCCGACCCGGGGGGACAGGGGACACCGGGGAGCTGTTTTTT. It encodes CASSRPGGTGDTGELFF.

The V gene is TRBV29-1, the J gene TRBJ2-1; 9 nucleotides match TRBD1. V was pared by 6 bases and J by 0 bases, with 12 bases of the junction left unmatched. Germline loops: CDR1 SQVTM, CDR2 ANQGSEA. This CDR3 has 17 residues. The CDR3 DNA is TGCAGCGTCAAAACAGGGGGCTCACTTAGCTCCTACAATGAGCAGTTCTTC. Translating gives CSVKTGGSLSSYNEQFF.

The chain carries TRBV2 and TRBJ1-2, with TRBD1 as a possible D gene (6 bases). CDR3 length: 11 amino acids. V shed 5 bases and J shed 8 bases, with 9 bases lying between them. From germline, CDR1 is SNHLY and CDR2 FYNNEI. This chain's CDR3 is CASSSGEGYTF. As DNA, the CDR3 is TGTGCCAGCAGTTCAGGGGAGGGCTACACCTTC.